The T cell receptor beta chain under discussion was sequenced for a study of blood T cell repertoires in COVID-19. Overall study context: COVID-19 samples from acute and convalescent phases originated in the United States, Italy and Spain. Sources were T cells, B-cell-depleted T cells, or PBMCs; the material itself was cDNA or gDNA.

This clone was detected a few times. In the source study's methods: Amplification with reference gene primers provided the estimates of nucleated cell counts. The repertoire was sequenced with immunoSEQ multiplex PCR; TCRdb's copy has only in-frame clones and lacks some. V and J calls and clone size are given by that table; D and trimming were obtained from the DNA. The sample contains 500,000 to 600,000 clones, around 90% of which appear only once. Seattle's cohort entered during active infection and was followed longitudinally. V was pared by 4 bases and J by 11 bases, with 14 bases between. This CDR3 is built from 12 residues.

Sequencing input: peripheral blood. This TCR derives from a woman between 45 and 65 years old with COVID-19, enrolled during active disease. The V gene is TRBV12-3 or TRBV12-4, the J gene TRBJ1-1; tentatively, D is TRBD1 (5 bases). The CDR3 nucleotides are TGTGCCAGCAGTTCGGTAGGGGCGGGGGCTTTCTTT. Residues: CASSSVGAGAFF.